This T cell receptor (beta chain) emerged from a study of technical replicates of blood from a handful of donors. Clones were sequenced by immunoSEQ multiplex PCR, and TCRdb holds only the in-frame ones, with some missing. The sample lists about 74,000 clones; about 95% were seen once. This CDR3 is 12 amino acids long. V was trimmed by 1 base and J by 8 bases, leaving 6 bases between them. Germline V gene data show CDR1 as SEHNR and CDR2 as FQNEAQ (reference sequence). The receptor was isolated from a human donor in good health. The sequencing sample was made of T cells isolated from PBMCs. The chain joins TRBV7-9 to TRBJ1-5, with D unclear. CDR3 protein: CASSLDGEPQHF. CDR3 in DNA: TGTGCCAGCAGCTTAGACGGAGAGCCCCAGCATTTT.